This T cell receptor beta chain derives from a study of T cells after yellow fever vaccination. The study, taken as a whole, reports: Overall, a small share of clonotypes was seen in both CD4 and CD8 compartments.

Trimming removed 2 bases at V and 6 bases at J, with 10 bases between. The CDR3 spans 13 residues. CDR1 is SGHTA, CDR2 FQGNSA, per germline. This clonotype occurred many times. Its specificity is not known. TCRdb ran MiXCR on the 5' RACE reads and lists one entry per CDR3 protein. The sample shows 250,000 to 400,000 distinct CDR3 sequences, over 3.5% of them seen only once. The source was PBMCs, collected 5 days after the yellow fever booster vaccination. The chain links TRBV7-2 to TRBJ1-2; D is unresolved. The sequence was obtained from a young man who received the YFV17D yellow fever vaccine. The CDR3 DNA follows: TGTGCCAGCAGCTTATGGGGAGGTCATGGCTACACCTTC. Its translation is CASSLWGGHGYTF.